The present T cell receptor beta chain was sequenced within a study of control samples from healthy donors and cancer patients. The CDR3 has 17 amino acids. V shed 4 bases, J shed 0 bases, and the junction held 8 bases outside the gene matches. Germline loops: CDR1 SGHVS, CDR2 FQNEAQ. The assay was immunoSEQ multiplex PCR, and TCRdb's table has in-frame clones only and misses some. The sample yields about 53,000 clones, about 85% seen once. This TCR was recovered from a man between 60 and 75 years old with head and neck cancer. This chain uses TRBV7-8 with TRBJ1-3; 8 positions agree with TRBD1. The sample comprised PBMCs. CDR3 sequence: CASSSGQVAYSGNTIYF. CDR3 sequence (DNA): TGTGCCAGCAGCTCGGGACAGGTCGCCTACTCTGGAAACACCATATATTTT.